Listed below are T cell receptor beta chains from one sample, sequenced in a study of spatial heterogeneity in lung cancer. TCRdb passed the 5' RACE reads through MiXCR, listing each CDR3 protein once. The data hold about 17,000 distinct CDR3 sequences, with roughly 6.2% observed a single time. The sample here was lung tumor tissue, taken at surgery. The receptors shown here come from a male donor with early-stage non-small cell lung cancer. Each CDR3 is given with its conserved first and last residue. Fields, in order: D gene, V gene, clone size, J gene, CDR3 DNA, CDR3 protein. The D gene is left open where the match is weak. Only some rows state a clone size, as once, few, many or a class for expanded clones.

.,TRBV5-1,many,TRBJ1-5,TGCGCCAGCAGCCCCGCGTCGGGAGGGGCTGAGCCCCAGCATTTT,CASSPASGGAEPQHF
.,TRBV18,many,TRBJ2-5,TGTGCCAGCTCACCATCGGGGGAGACCCAGTACTTC,CASSPSGETQYF
TRBD2,TRBV12-3/TRBV12-4,many,TRBJ2-1,TGTGCCAGCAGTCCCAGTGGCGGGAGACAAAATGAGCAGTTCTTC,CASSPSGGRQNEQFF
.,TRBV27,many,TRBJ2-7,TGTGCCAGCAGTTTACTAGGGGGTTCCGACGAGCAGTACTTC,CASSLLGGSDEQYF
TRBD1,TRBV24-1,many,TRBJ1-2,TGTGCCACCAGTGATTCAGGGGGCGCATATGGCTACACCTTC,CATSDSGGAYGYTF
TRBD1,TRBV27,many,TRBJ2-1,TGTGCCAGCAGTTGGACAGGGAGTACGAATGAGCAGTTCTTC,CASSWTGSTNEQFF
TRBD1,TRBV9,many,TRBJ2-3,TGTGCCAGCAGCGTAGAGGGACAGTACACAGATACGCAGTATTTT,CASSVEGQYTDTQYF
.,TRBV5-5,.,TRBJ1-1,TGTGCCAGCAGCTTGGAAGGGAACACTGAAGCTTTCTTT,CASSLEGNTEAFF
.,TRBV27,many,TRBJ2-5,TGTGCCAGCAGTCCCCGGGGTGGGGTGGATGAGACCCAGTACTTC,CASSPRGGVDETQYF
.,TRBV12-3/TRBV12-4,many,TRBJ2-3,TGTGCCAGCATGAGACAGAGAACAGATACGCAGTATTTT,CASMRQRTDTQYF
.,TRBV7-9,many,TRBJ2-5,TGTGCCAGCAGCCCCAGGGTGCTTGACCAAGAGACCCAGTACTTC,CASSPRVLDQETQYF
TRBD1,TRBV6-2/TRBV6-3,once,TRBJ2-5,TGTGCCAGCCGGGACAGCTATAAAGAGACCCAGTACTTC,CASRDSYKETQYF
TRBD1,TRBV12-3/TRBV12-4,.,TRBJ1-1,TGTGCCAGCAGTCCGGGACAGGGTCGCATGAACACTGAAGCTTTCTTT,CASSPGQGRMNTEAFF
.,TRBV5-4,few,TRBJ1-1,TGTGCCAGCAGCTTTCATCTCTCTGAAGCTTTCTTT,CASSFHLSEAFF
.,TRBV20-1,many,TRBJ1-5,TGCAGTGCTAGACCTGGCGGCGAAGAGCAGCCCCAGCATTTT,CSARPGGEEQPQHF
.,TRBV6-1,.,TRBJ2-3,TGTGCCTGCCAGAGGGACTCAGATACGCAGTATTTT,CACQRDSDTQYF
.,TRBV12-3/TRBV12-4,many,TRBJ1-6,TGTGCCAGCAGGAAGGGGGACTTGGGATCACCCCTCCACTTT,CASRKGDLGSPLHF
.,TRBV7-2,many,TRBJ2-7,TGTGCCAGCAGCTTAGCGCTTGGGGCCTACGAGCAGTACTTC,CASSLALGAYEQYF
TRBD1,TRBV25-1,many,TRBJ2-5,TGTGCCAGCTCCGGGACAGGGGCTGTTGAGACCCAGTACTTC,CASSGTGAVETQYF
TRBD1,TRBV5-5,few,TRBJ2-3,TGTGCCAGCAGCTTGGAAAGGGGACAGGGGACAGATACGCAGTATTTT,CASSLERGQGTDTQYF
TRBD2,TRBV5-5,many,TRBJ2-7,TGTGCCAGCAGCTTGATTCCTAGCGGGACCTCCTTACGACGTCGGTACCCGACCCCCTACGAGCAGTACTTC,CASSLIPSGTSLRRRYPTPYEQYF
.,TRBV12-3/TRBV12-4,medium-sized,TRBJ2-7,TGTGCCAGCAAGTCAGGGGAGTCCTACGAGCAGTACTTC,CASKSGESYEQYF